This T cell receptor (beta chain) is drawn from a study of chronic HIV infection and antiretroviral therapy. TCRdb passed the 5' RACE reads through MiXCR, listing each CDR3 protein once. The sample has approximately 30,000 distinct CDR3 sequences; around 8.6% are singletons. This clonotype was recorded many times. The germline V gene has CDR1 SGHAT and CDR2 FQNNGV. This CDR3 has 12 residues. Trimming removed 5 bases at V and 3 bases at J, with 8 bases between. Sequencing was done on a sample of peripheral blood. The sequence was obtained from an adult who had HIV and had not received antiretroviral therapy, or was an uninfected healthy control (not recorded which). The chain combines TRBV11-2 with TRBJ2-7; a weak D match, TRBD1 (5 bases). CDR3 amino acids: CASSGDSYEQYF. CDR3 DNA sequence: TGTGCCAGCAGCGGCGACAGCTACGAGCAGTACTTC. Together with reference TRBV11-2 and TRBJ2-7, the CDR3 gives the full variable domain: EAGVAQSPRYKIIEKRQSVAFWCNPISGHATLYWYQQILGQGPKLLIQFQNNGVVDDSQLPKDRFSAERLKGVDSTLKIQPAKLEDSAVYLCASSGDSYEQYFGPGTRLTVT.